Here is one TCR beta chain with its context. The CDR3 totals 14 residues. CDR1 and CDR2 from the germline V gene are SGHNT and YYREEE (reference sequence). The V gene lost 0 bases and the J gene lost 0 bases, with 6 bases spanning the gap. The entry originates in a study of control samples from healthy donors and cancer patients. Repertoires were generated with immunoSEQ multiplex PCR, while TCRdb's copy carries only in-frame clones and drops some. The data hold roughly 170,000 clones, with 90% to 95% observed a single time. V usage is TRBV5-4 and J usage is TRBJ1-1, with TRBD1 as a possible D gene (6 bases). The TCR originated in a young man in good health. The specimen sequenced was blood. In DNA form, the CDR3 reads TGTGCCAGCAGCTTGGACAGGGTGAACACTGAAGCTTTCTTT. Translated: CASSLDRVNTEAFF.